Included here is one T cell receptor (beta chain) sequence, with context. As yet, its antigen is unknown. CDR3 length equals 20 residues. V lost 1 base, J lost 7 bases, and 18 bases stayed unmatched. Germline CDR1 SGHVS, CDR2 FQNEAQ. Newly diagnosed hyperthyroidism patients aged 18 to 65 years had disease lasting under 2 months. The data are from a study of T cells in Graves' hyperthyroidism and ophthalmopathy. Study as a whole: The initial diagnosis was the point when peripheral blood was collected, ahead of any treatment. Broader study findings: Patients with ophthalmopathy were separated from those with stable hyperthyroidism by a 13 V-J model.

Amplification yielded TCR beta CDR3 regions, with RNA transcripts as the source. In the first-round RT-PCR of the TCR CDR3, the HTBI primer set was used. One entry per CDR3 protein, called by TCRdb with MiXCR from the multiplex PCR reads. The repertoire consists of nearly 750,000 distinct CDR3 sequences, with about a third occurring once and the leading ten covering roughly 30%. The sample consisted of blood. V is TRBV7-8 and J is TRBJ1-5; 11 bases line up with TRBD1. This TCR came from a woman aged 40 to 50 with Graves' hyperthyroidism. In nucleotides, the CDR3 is TGTGCCAGCAGCTTAGATGGGGCGGGTGGACAGGGGGCTTTCGGCCAGCCCCAGCATTTT. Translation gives CASSLDGAGGQGAFGQPQHF.